This T cell receptor (beta chain) was obtained from a study of somatic mutations in cytotoxic T cells in rheumatoid arthritis. Study-wide background: Patient blood, 25 to 35 ml in EDTA, was obtained immediately after diagnosis and prior to the start of any treatment. Overall study findings and caveats: The study found that the largest CD8+ clone exceeded 20% of CD8+ cells in about an eighth of the 65 patients. Greater age accompanied higher CD8+ clonality in rheumatoid arthritis patients, a pattern that was absent in healthy controls.

Turning to this clone: The antigen remains undetermined.

Germline V gene data show CDR1 as GTSNPN and CDR2 as SVGIG (reference sequence). This CDR3 region has 18 residues. V lost 0 bases to trimming and J lost 6 bases, with 24 bases between them. Positive selection with magnetic beads achieved the isolation of CD4+ and CD8+ cells, followed by a flow cytometry check of purity. Using immunoSEQ multiplex PCR, the repertoire was profiled, and TCRdb retains in-frame clones only, with some absent. The sample yields under 20,000 clones, roughly 80% seen once. Material for sequencing was CD8+ T cells sorted from blood. The sequence was collected from an adult with rheumatoid arthritis. This sequence joins TRBV30 and TRBJ2-4, with D maybe TRBD2 (5 bases). This CDR3 is CAWSVALRTSGVANIQYF. DNA of the CDR3: TGTGCCTGGAGTGTAGCGCTCAGGACTTCTGGCGTTGCAAACATTCAGTACTTC.